The T cell receptor beta chain under discussion was sequenced for a study of blood T cell repertoires in COVID-19. Background on the study: The analysed material was cDNA or gDNA that came from T cells, B-cell-depleted T cells, or PBMCs.

Germline V gene data show CDR1 as SGHVS and CDR2 as FNYEAQ. The CDR3 covers 16 residues. Trimming took off 1 base at V and 4 bases at J, with 14 bases between the two ends. Ages ranged from roughly 18 to 100 years, with residence in around 24 US areas. Authors' processing steps: Reference gene primer amplification gave estimated nucleated cell counts. The protocol was immunoSEQ multiplex PCR, while the TCRdb copy is restricted to in-frame clones and leaves out a portion. V and J calls and clone size come straight from that table; D and trimming were deduced from the DNA. The sample holds some 350,000 clones, more than 80% seen once.

This rearrangement joins TRBV7-6 to TRBJ2-4; D gene uncertain. Sequencing was performed on PBMCs or T cells enriched from blood (not recorded which). This TCR came from a man younger than 35 who had recovered from COVID-19. The CDR3 region has the DNA TGTGCCAGCAGCTTAGAACGAGCGAAAAATAAAAACATTCAGTACTTC. It yields the protein CASSLERAKNKNIQYF.